What follows describes a single T cell receptor beta chain. CD45RO-negative, CCR7-positively selected cells formed the naive CD8 fraction, excluding terminally differentiated effector memory CD45RA+ cells. The data are from a study of shared clonotypes between healthy human individuals. V shed 7 bases and J shed 8 bases, with 13 bases lying between them. CDR1 SGHKS and CDR2 YYEKEE come from the germline V gene (reference sequence). The CDR3 consists of 12 residues. Libraries were prepared by immunoSEQ multiplex PCR; TCRdb keeps only in-frame clonotypes and omits some of them. The repertoire holds roughly 890,000 clones, with roughly 92% as singletons.

The rearrangement links TRBV5-5 to TRBJ2-1, with D maybe TRBD1 (6 bases). This receptor was taken from a man under 40 in good health. The sample taken for sequencing was naive CD8+ T cells sorted from blood. The CDR3 DNA is TGTGCCAGCTCGCTTGGGGGCGATGAGCAGTTCTTC. Amino acid sequence: CASSLGGDEQFF.